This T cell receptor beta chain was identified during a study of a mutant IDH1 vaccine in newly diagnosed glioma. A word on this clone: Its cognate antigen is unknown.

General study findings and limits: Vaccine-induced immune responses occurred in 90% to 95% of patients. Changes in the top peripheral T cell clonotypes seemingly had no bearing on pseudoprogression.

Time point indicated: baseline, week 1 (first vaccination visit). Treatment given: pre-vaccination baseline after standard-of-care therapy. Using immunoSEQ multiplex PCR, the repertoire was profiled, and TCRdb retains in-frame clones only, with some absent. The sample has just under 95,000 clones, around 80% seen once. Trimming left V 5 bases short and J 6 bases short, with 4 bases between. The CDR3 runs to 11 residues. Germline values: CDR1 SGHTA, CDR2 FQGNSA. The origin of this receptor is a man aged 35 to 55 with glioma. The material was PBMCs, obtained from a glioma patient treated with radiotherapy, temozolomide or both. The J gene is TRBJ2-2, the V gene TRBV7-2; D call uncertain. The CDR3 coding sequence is TGTGCCAGCAGCACGCCCGGGGAGCTGTTTTTT. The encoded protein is CASSTPGELFF.